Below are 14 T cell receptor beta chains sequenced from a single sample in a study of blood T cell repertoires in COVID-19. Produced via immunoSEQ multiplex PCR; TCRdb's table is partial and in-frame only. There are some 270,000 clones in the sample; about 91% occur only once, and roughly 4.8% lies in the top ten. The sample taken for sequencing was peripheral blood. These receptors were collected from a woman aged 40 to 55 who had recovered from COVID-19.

This CDR3 is CASSQDPTGIAEAFF. For the CDR3, the DNA is TGTGCCAGCAGCCAAGACCCGACAGGGATAGCTGAAGCTTTCTTT. This chain joins TRBV3-1 (or the pseudogene TRBV3-2) and TRBJ1-1; TRBD1 aligns across 7 bases. V shed 0 bases, J shed 6 bases, and the junction held 7 bases outside the gene matches. From germline, CDR1 is LGHDT and CDR2 YNNKEL (reference sequence). The CDR3 is 15 amino acids.

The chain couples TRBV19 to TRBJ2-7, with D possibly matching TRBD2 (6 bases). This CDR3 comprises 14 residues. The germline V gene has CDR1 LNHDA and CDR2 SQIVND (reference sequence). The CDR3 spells CASSISALAGKIHV. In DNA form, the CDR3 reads TGTGCCAGTAGTATCTCGGCTTTGGCGGGAAAGATCCACGTC.

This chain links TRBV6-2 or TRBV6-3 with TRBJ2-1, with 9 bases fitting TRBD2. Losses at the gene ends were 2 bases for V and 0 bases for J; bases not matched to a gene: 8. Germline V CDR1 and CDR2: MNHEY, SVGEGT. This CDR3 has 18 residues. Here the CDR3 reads CASSYGTSPYSSYNEQFF. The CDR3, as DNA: TGTGCCAGCAGTTACGGGACTAGCCCATATAGCTCCTACAATGAGCAGTTCTTC.

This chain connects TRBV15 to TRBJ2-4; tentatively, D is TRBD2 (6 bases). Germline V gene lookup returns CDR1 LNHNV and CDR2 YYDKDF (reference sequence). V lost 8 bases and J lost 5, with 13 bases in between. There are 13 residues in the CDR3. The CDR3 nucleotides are TGTGCCACCTGGGGGGAACGCCAAAACATTCAGTACTTC. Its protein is CATWGERQNIQYF.

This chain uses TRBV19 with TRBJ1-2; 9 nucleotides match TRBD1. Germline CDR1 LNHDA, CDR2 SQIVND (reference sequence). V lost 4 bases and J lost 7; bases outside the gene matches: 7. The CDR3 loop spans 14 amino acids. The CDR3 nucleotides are TGTGCCAGTAGTACCACGGACAGGGGACGTGGCTACACCTTC. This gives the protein CASSTTDRGRGYTF.

Written as DNA, the CDR3 is TGTGCCAGCAGCTCGGTTTTGGGCAGTAGCTCCTACGAGCAGTACTTC. Its protein product is CASSSVLGSSSYEQYF. The chain has TRBV11-2 and TRBJ2-7; D is undetermined. CDR1 is SGHAT and CDR2 is FQNNGV in the germline V gene. There are 16 residues in the CDR3. V was cut by 4 bases and J by 0 bases, with 16 bases left in between.

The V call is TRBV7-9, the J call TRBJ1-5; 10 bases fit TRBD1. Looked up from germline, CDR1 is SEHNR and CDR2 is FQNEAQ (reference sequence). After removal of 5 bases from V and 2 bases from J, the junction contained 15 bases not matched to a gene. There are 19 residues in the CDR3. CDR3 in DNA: TGTGCCAGCAGCACTTGGACAGGGGGTTGGGGAGATGGCAATCAGCCCCAGCATTTT. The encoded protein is CASSTWTGGWGDGNQPQHF.

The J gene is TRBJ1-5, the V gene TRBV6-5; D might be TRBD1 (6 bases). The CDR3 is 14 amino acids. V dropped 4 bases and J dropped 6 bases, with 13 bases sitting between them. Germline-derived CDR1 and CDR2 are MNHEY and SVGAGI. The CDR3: CASSLVTGSQPQHF. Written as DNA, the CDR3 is TGTGCCAGCAGTTTAGTGACAGGTAGTCAGCCCCAGCATTTT.

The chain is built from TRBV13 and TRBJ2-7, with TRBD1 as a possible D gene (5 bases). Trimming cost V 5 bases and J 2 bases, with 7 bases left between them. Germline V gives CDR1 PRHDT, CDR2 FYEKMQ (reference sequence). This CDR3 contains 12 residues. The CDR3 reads CASSQGTYEQYF. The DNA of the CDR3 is TGTGCCAGCAGCCAGGGAACCTACGAGCAGTACTTC.

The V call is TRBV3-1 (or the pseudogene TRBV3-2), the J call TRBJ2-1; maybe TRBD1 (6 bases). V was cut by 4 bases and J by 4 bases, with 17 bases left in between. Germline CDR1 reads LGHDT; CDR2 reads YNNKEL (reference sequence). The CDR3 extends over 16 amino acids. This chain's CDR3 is CASSLLLGQGYNEQFF. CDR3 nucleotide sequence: TGTGCCAGCAGCCTTCTCCTGGGACAAGGATACAATGAGCAGTTCTTC.

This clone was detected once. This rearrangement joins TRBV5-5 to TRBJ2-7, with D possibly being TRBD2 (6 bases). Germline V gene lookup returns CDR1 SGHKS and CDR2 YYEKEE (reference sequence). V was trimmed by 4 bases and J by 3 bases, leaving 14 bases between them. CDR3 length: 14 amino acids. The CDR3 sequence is CASSRGGNIYEQYV. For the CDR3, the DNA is TGTGCCAGCAGCCGCGGAGGGAACATCTACGAGCAGTACGTC.

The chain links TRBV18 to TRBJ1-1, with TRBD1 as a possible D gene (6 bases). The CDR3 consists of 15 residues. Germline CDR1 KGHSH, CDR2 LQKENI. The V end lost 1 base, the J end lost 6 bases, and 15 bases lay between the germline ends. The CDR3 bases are TGTGCCAGCTCACCACGAAAGGGAACAGGGCCTGAAGCTTTCTTT. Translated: CASSPRKGTGPEAFF.

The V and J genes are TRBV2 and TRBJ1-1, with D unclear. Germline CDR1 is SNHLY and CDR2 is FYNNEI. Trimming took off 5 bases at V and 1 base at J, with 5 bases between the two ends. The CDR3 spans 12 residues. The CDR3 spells CASSTRNTEAFF. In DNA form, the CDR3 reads TGTGCCAGCAGTACCAGGAACACTGAAGCTTTCTTT.

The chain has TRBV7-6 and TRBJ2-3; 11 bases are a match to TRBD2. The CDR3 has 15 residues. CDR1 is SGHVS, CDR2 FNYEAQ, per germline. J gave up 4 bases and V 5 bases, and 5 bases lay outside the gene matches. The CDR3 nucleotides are TGTGCCAGCAGCGTACTAGCGGGAGCCCCAGATACGCAGTATTTT. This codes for CASSVLAGAPDTQYF.